The 7 T cell receptor beta chains in this list originate from one sample, sequenced in a study of radiotherapy plus CTLA-4 blockade in lung cancer. The data were produced by immunoSEQ multiplex PCR, yet TCRdb's version contains in-frame clones alone and is incomplete. The sample records tens of thousands of clones, 70% to 80% being singletons. The starting material was peripheral blood, obtained from a patient treated with radiotherapy plus ipilimumab. The source is a human donor with non-small cell lung cancer who had a complete response to radiotherapy plus ipilimumab.

This chain joins TRBV19 and TRBJ2-3, with D tentatively TRBD2 (7 bases). The ends were cut back, 1 base at V and 1 base at J, with 12 bases in the middle. The length of the CDR3 is 16 residues. CDR1 is LNHDA, CDR2 SQIVND, per germline (reference sequence). The CDR3 spells CASSIGEGGRTDTQYF. The CDR3 DNA is TGTGCCAGTAGTATAGGGGAGGGGGGGCGCACAGATACGCAGTATTTT. The variable domain in full, with the rest retrieved from reference TRBV19 and TRBJ2-3, is DGGITQSPKYLFRKEGQNVTLSCEQNLNHDAMYWYRQDPGQGLRLIYYSQIVNDFQKGDIAEGYSVSREKKESFPLTVTSAQKNPTAFYLCASSIGEGGRTDTQYFGPGTRLTVL.

This chain connects TRBV5-1 to TRBJ2-7, with D unclear. Per germline, CDR1 SGHRS and CDR2 YFSETQ. V lost 4 bases, J lost 3 bases, and 5 bases lay in between. The CDR3 is made up of 11 amino acids. CDR3 bases: TGCGCCAGCAGCGATTACTACGAGCAGTACTTC. Amino acid sequence: CASSDYYEQYF.

The genes are TRBV5-4 and TRBJ2-7, with TRBD2 matching over 12 bases. Germline-derived CDR1 and CDR2 are SGHNT and YYREEE (reference sequence). This CDR3 comprises 18 residues. Trimming took 2 bases from V and 4 from J; bases not matched to a gene: 13. The CDR3 DNA reads TGTGCCAGCAGCTTAAAGTCCGGAGCACTAGCGGGGGGTTACGAGCAGTACTTC. This sequence encodes CASSLKSGALAGGYEQYF.

V and J are TRBV19 and TRBJ2-1; 9 positions agree with TRBD1. The CDR3 loop spans 15 amino acids. Germline V lookup: CDR1 LNHDA, CDR2 SQIVND (reference sequence). Losses at the gene ends were 1 base for V and 12 bases for J; bases not matched to a gene: 10. The CDR3 nucleotides are TGTGCCAGTAGTATAGTGGGACAGGGTAGAGGTGTGCAGTTCTTC. Amino acid sequence: CASSIVGQGRGVQFF.

The chain links TRBV27 to TRBJ2-4; D gene unclear. The CDR3 has 14 residues. The V gene lost 0 bases and the J gene lost 9 bases, with 12 bases spanning the gap. The germline V gene encodes CDR1 MNHEY and CDR2 SMNVEV (reference sequence). The CDR3 reads CASSLSLVLGIQYF. In DNA form, the CDR3 reads TGTGCCAGCAGTTTATCTCTGGTCTTAGGCATTCAGTACTTC.

CDR3 sequence (DNA): TGCGCCAGCAGCTTGACCAGCAGGGGCAGGAACACTGAAGCTTTCTTT. Translation: CASSLTSRGRNTEAFF. V and J are TRBV5-1 and TRBJ1-1, with D perhaps TRBD1 (6 bases). Between the trimmed V and J ends, which lost 1 base and 1 base, there was a span of 14 bases. CDR3 length: 16 residues. The germline CDR1 and CDR2 sequences are SGHRS and YFSETQ. Full variable domain (remainder filled in from reference TRBV5-1 and TRBJ1-1): KAGVTQTPRYLIKTRGQQVTLSCSPISGHRSVSWYQQTPGQGLQFLFEYFSETQRNKGNFPGRFSGRQFSNSRSEMNVSTLELGDSALYLCASSLTSRGRNTEAFFGQGTRLTVV.

This chain joins TRBV29-1 and TRBJ1-3; weak D call: TRBD1 (6 bases). Germline-derived CDR1 and CDR2 are SQVTM and ANQGSEA. This CDR3 spans 12 amino acids. Trimming cost V 6 bases and J 0 bases, with 6 bases left between them. CDR3 sequence reads: CSVQGSGNTIYF. The CDR3 DNA is TGCAGCGTACAGGGCTCTGGAAACACCATATATTTT. The variable domain in full, completed from reference TRBV29-1 and TRBJ1-3, reads SAVISQKPSRDICQRGTSLTIQCQVDSQVTMMFWYRQQPGQSLTLIATANQGSEATYESGFVIDKFPISRPNLTFSTLTVSNMSPEDSSIYLCSVQGSGNTIYFGEGSWLTVV.